What follows is one TCR beta chain and its context. As handled by the study authors: Amplification of reference gene primers provided the estimated nucleated cell counts. Assay used: immunoSEQ multiplex PCR; TCRdb lists only in-frame clones, some missing. That table furnishes V, J and clone size, whereas the DNA furnished D and trimming. The sample lists 110,000 or so clones, around 83% seen once, with 3% to 4% in the top ten. The sample originates from a study of blood T cell repertoires in COVID-19. For the study at large: Acute and convalescent COVID-19 specimens originated in the United States, Italy and Spain. From T cells, B-cell-depleted T cells, or PBMCs came the material, which was cDNA or gDNA.

Germline V CDR1 and CDR2: SGHNT, YENEEA. Trimming left V 1 base short and J 2 bases short, with 13 bases between. The CDR3 consists of 16 residues. Sequences were obtained from peripheral blood. This clonotype was obtained from a man aged 35-49 years with acute or convalescent COVID-19. V usage is TRBV11-3 and J usage is TRBJ2-3; possibly TRBD1 for D (5 bases). The CDR3 region is CASSLGLGQNTDTQYF. The CDR3 DNA reads TGTGCCAGCAGCTTAGGGTTGGGGCAGAACACAGATACGCAGTATTTT.